The rows below give T cell receptor beta chains drawn from one sample of a study of control samples from healthy donors and cancer patients. Some clones are missing from TCRdb's copy, which holds only in-frame ones; the method was immunoSEQ multiplex PCR. The sample has about 190,000 clones; over 80% are singletons. Sequenced material: blood. These receptor sequences come from a man younger than 40 in good health. Each CDR3 is given with its conserved first and last residue. A D gene is named only where the DNA matches it firmly.

TRBJ2-3 TRBD2 TRBV7-2 CASSLEGTSGVYSDTQYF TGTGCCAGCAGCTTGGAGGGCACTAGCGGGGTGTATTCCGATACGCAGTATTTT
TRBJ2-7 . TRBV19 CASSIRTSSYEQYF TGTGCCAGTAGTATAAGGACAAGCTCCTACGAGCAGTACTTC
TRBJ2-5 . TRBV29-1 CSVLGSETQYF TGCAGCGTTTTAGGGTCCGAGACCCAGTACTTC
TRBJ2-3 . TRBV7-7 CASSPTSTDTQYF TGTGCCAGCAGCCCGACTAGCACAGATACGCAGTATTTT
TRBJ1-1 . TRBV12-3/TRBV12-4 CASSFDGNTEAFF TGTGCCAGCAGTTTCGACGGGAACACTGAAGCTTTCTTT
TRBJ2-2 TRBD1 TRBV6-5 CASSWTGPTGELFF TGTGCCAGCAGTTGGACAGGGCCCACCGGGGAGCTGTTTTTT
TRBJ2-1 TRBD2 TRBV7-8 CATGGGFLYNEQFF TGTGCCACTGGGGGGGGTTTCTTATACAATGAGCAGTTCTTC
TRBJ1-4 . TRBV14 CASSQDPGRHEKLFF TGTGCCAGCAGCCAAGATCCAGGGAGACACGAAAAACTGTTTTTT
TRBJ1-3 . TRBV4-1 CASSQGEGTETIYF TGCGCCAGCAGCCAAGGAGAGGGAACCGAAACCATATATTTT
TRBJ2-3 TRBD1 TRBV5-1 CASSLGTGLGDTQYF TGCGCCAGCAGCTTGGGGACAGGCCTGGGAGATACGCAGTATTTT
TRBJ2-7 . TRBV11-2 CASSATSYEQYF TGTGCCAGCAGCGCAACCTCCTACGAGCAGTACTTC
TRBJ1-5 . TRBV6-2/TRBV6-3 CASSYRAGGNQPQHF TGTGCCAGCAGTTACAGGGCCGGGGGGAATCAGCCCCAGCATTTT
TRBJ1-4 . TRBV27 CASSLRGWDEKLFF TGTGCCAGCAGTTTACGGGGTTGGGATGAAAAACTGTTTTTT
TRBJ1-4 . TRBV5-1 CASSKPSNEKLFF TGCGCCAGCAGTAAGCCCTCTAATGAAAAACTGTTTTTT
TRBJ1-3 . TRBV30 CAWSDSRNTIYF TGTGCCTGGAGTGACAGTCGAAACACCATATATTTT